One and the same sample provided the 27 T cell receptor beta chains below, sequenced in a study of cytomegalovirus exposure and HLA in healthy donors. PCR primers comprised 60 Vbeta and 13 Jbeta primers. Sequenced by immunoSEQ multiplex PCR; TCRdb stores in-frame clones only, minus some. The sample has about 120,000 clones, about 10% seen once. Sequences were obtained from PBMCs. These receptors all come from a man aged 25-40 years in good health and CMV-seronegative.

This sequence joins TRBV30 and TRBJ2-7, with D possibly matching TRBD1 (5 bases). This CDR3 is built from 13 residues. CDR1 GTSNPN and CDR2 SVGIG come from the germline V gene (reference sequence). V lost 2 bases and J lost 3, with 11 bases in between. The CDR3 DNA is TGTGCCTGGAGTTCCGGACAAGACTACGAGCAGTACTTC. It encodes CAWSSGQDYEQYF.

This clone turned up a few times. The rearrangement joins TRBV4-1 to TRBJ1-2; TRBD1 matches 9 bases. The CDR3 consists of 14 residues. The germline V gene has CDR1 MGHRA and CDR2 YSYEKL. J lost 2 bases, V lost 4 bases, and 2 bases had no gene match. CDR3 DNA: TGCGCCAGCAGCCCGGGACAGGGCAACTATGGCTACACCTTC. This sequence encodes CASSPGQGNYGYTF.

This clone has more than one count but fewer than ten. V is TRBV30 and J is TRBJ1-4; 7 bases agree with TRBD1. The CDR3 loop spans 15 amino acids. Germline-derived CDR1 and CDR2 are GTSNPN and SVGIG (reference sequence). Unmatched junction bases numbered 10, after V lost 4 bases and J lost 5 bases. The CDR3 is CAWTRSGTVNEKLFF. As DNA, the CDR3 is TGTGCCTGGACTAGGTCCGGGACAGTAAATGAAAAACTGTTTTTT.

This clone has more than one count but fewer than ten. The rearrangement joins TRBV11-3 to TRBJ2-1, with D perhaps TRBD2 (6 bases). Trimming removed 5 bases at V and 8 bases at J, with 16 bases between. Germline V gives CDR1 SGHNT, CDR2 YENEEA. CDR3 length equals 14 residues. This CDR3 is CASSPNSGFDEQFF. DNA of the CDR3: TGTGCCAGCAGCCCAAATAGCGGATTCGATGAGCAGTTCTTC.

This clone was seen more than once but under ten times. The identical CDR3 is also encoded by other nucleotide sequences in the sample. The J gene is TRBJ1-1, the V gene TRBV28, with 9 bases that match TRBD1. This CDR3 has 16 residues. Germline V gene sequence: CDR1 MDHEN, CDR2 SYDVKM. After removal of 6 bases from V and 4 bases from J, the junction contained 12 bases not matched to a gene. CDR3 coding DNA: TGTGCCAGCAGACCGGACAGGGGTGGTTTGAGCACTGAAGCTTTCTTT. Amino acids: CASRPDRGGLSTEAFF.

CDR3 region: CASSHTGGFSYEQYF. The CDR3, as DNA: TGTGCCAGCAGCCACACAGGGGGTTTCTCCTACGAGCAGTACTTC. The chain recombines TRBV7-2 with TRBJ2-7, with 8 bases identical to TRBD1. Germline V gives CDR1 SGHTA, CDR2 FQGNSA. The J segment lost 0 bases and the V segment lost 5 bases, leaving 6 bases of the junction unmatched. The CDR3 has 15 residues.

V gene TRBV2 combines with J gene TRBJ1-3; no clear D. The V gene lost 3 bases and the J gene lost 0 bases, with 12 bases spanning the gap. Germline V gives CDR1 SNHLY, CDR2 FYNNEI. There are 16 residues in the CDR3. In DNA form, the CDR3 reads TGTGCCAGCAGTGATGGGCGTCTTATCTCTGGAAACACCATATATTTT. Encoded protein: CASSDGRLISGNTIYF.

V and J are TRBV7-9 and TRBJ2-5, with 11 bases fitting TRBD1. There are 14 residues in the CDR3. Germline trimming cut 4 bases from V and 4 bases from J; bases unmatched to any gene: 2. The germline V gene has CDR1 SEHNR and CDR2 FQNEAQ (reference sequence). CDR3 sequence: CASSWDRGGETQYF. CDR3 bases: TGTGCCAGCAGCTGGGACAGGGGGGGAGAGACCCAGTACTTC.

The rearrangement uses TRBV21-1 and TRBJ1-1; the table's D gene call, TRBD1, was not cross checked with the DNA. TRBV21-1 is a listed pseudogene. CDR3 length: 16 amino acids. CDR3 protein: CASFQEGQGLNTEAFF. As DNA, the CDR3 is TGTGCCAGCTTCCAAGAGGGACAGGGCTTAAACACTGAAGCTTTCTTT.

This clone was seen only a few times. A junction end diverges from the germline sequence, so it may reflect a read error. The chain couples TRBV4-1 to TRBJ2-7; D is possibly TRBD2 (5 bases). The CDR3 runs to 16 residues. Germline V gene lookup returns CDR1 MGHRA and CDR2 YSYEKL. The CDR3 DNA reads TGCGCCAGCAGCAAAGATAGCGAGGAGAGCTCCTACGAGCAGTACTTC. It yields the protein CASSKDSEESSYEQYF.

Ten or more counts support this clone. The chain links TRBV5-1 to TRBJ2-5; D unresolved. From germline, CDR1 is SGHRS and CDR2 YFSETQ. The CDR3 contains 12 residues. Between the trimmed V and J ends, which lost 4 bases and 5 bases, there was a span of 9 bases. This CDR3 is CASSAPSETQYF. CDR3 nucleotide sequence: TGCGCCAGCAGCGCGCCCTCGGAGACCCAGTACTTC.

The CDR3 sequence: CASSVGGTAETQYF. DNA for the CDR3: TGTGCCAGCAGCGTAGGAGGGACAGCAGAGACCCAGTACTTC. The V and J genes are TRBV9 and TRBJ2-5; 7 nucleotides align to TRBD1. The junction had 3 bases not matched to a gene; V was cut back by 0 bases and J by 4 bases. The germline V gene has CDR1 SGDLS and CDR2 YYNGEE. The CDR3 sequence is 14 residues long.

This clone has just a few counts. The V gene is TRBV5-1, the J gene TRBJ1-4, with D perhaps TRBD1 (6 bases). Between the trimmed V and J ends, which lost 4 bases and 0 bases, there was a span of 16 bases. The germline CDR1 and CDR2 sequences are SGHRS and YFSETQ. This CDR3 comprises 17 residues. The CDR3 sequence: CASSRLGRDTTNEKLFF. CDR3 in DNA: TGCGCCAGCAGCCGGCTCGGCAGGGACACAACTAATGAAAAACTGTTTTTT.

This sequence joins TRBV5-1 and TRBJ2-5, with 11 bases lining up with TRBD2. CDR3 size: 16 residues. V lost 0 bases to trimming and J lost 4 bases; unmatched junction nucleotides: 5. Germline-derived CDR1 and CDR2 are SGHRS and YFSETQ. The CDR3 is CASSLATSGGTETQYF. The DNA of the CDR3 is TGCGCCAGCAGCTTGGCAACTAGCGGGGGAACAGAGACCCAGTACTTC.

This clone was recorded a few times. The rearrangement links TRBV19 to TRBJ2-2; 9 bases fit TRBD1. The CDR3 extends over 14 amino acids. V shed 1 base, J shed 6 bases, and the junction held 0 bases outside the gene matches. Germline V gene lookup returns CDR1 LNHDA and CDR2 SQIVND (reference sequence). The CDR3 is CASSIGTGAGELFF. DNA of the CDR3: TGTGCCAGTAGTATAGGGACAGGGGCCGGGGAGCTGTTTTTT.

This clone occurred a few times. V usage is TRBV2 and J usage is TRBJ2-5, with 13 nucleotides matching TRBD2. The length of the CDR3 is 17 residues. Trimming at V came to 5 bases and at J to 5 bases, leaving 11 bases not matched to a gene. Germline CDR1 is SNHLY and CDR2 is FYNNEI. CDR3 sequence reads: CASSPGLAGDPGETQYF. Written as DNA, the CDR3 is TGTGCCAGCAGTCCCGGACTAGCGGGAGATCCGGGGGAGACCCAGTACTTC.

The chain employs TRBV7-9 and TRBJ2-1; 7 bases fit TRBD1. From germline, CDR1 is SEHNR and CDR2 FQNEAQ (reference sequence). The CDR3 runs to 13 residues. J gave up 6 bases and V 5 bases, and 4 bases lay outside the gene matches. DNA for the CDR3: TGTGCCAGCAGCGCCTACAGGGGCAATGAGCAGTTCTTC. This codes for CASSAYRGNEQFF.

The V gene is TRBV4-1, the J gene TRBJ1-1; 8 nucleotides match TRBD1. J gave up 0 bases and V 6 bases, and 9 bases lay outside the gene matches. Germline V lookup: CDR1 MGHRA, CDR2 YSYEKL. The CDR3 covers 16 residues. The CDR3: CASRLQPGQVNTEAFF. The CDR3 DNA is TGCGCCAGCAGACTACAACCGGGACAGGTGAACACTGAAGCTTTCTTT.

The chain joins TRBV27 to TRBJ2-3, with TRBD2 as a possible D gene (6 bases). Germline values: CDR1 MNHEY, CDR2 SMNVEV (reference sequence). V was pared by 1 base and J by 1 base, with 9 bases between. The CDR3 consists of 15 residues. The CDR3 DNA follows: TGTGCCAGCAGTTTATGGGGAGGAGGCACAGATACGCAGTATTTT. Its translation: CASSLWGGGTDTQYF.

The CDR3 DNA reads as TGTGCCAGCAGTACCCATGGAGGGAACACTGAAGCTTTCTTT. Protein sequence: CASSTHGGNTEAFF. The chain combines TRBV27 with TRBJ1-1; no reliable D call. Trimming took 5 bases from V and 1 from J, leaving 11 bases between them. The CDR3 runs to 14 residues. Germline assignment: CDR1 MNHEY and CDR2 SMNVEV (reference sequence).

Points on this clone: The identical CDR3 is also encoded by other nucleotide sequences in the sample. CDR3 amino acids: CASSLGPDTDTQYF. CDR3 nucleotide sequence: TGTGCCAGCAGCTTAGGGCCAGACACGGATACGCAGTATTTT. The chain uses TRBV7-3 and TRBJ2-3; D uncertain. Trimming left V 2 bases short and J 6 bases short, with 12 bases between. Germline CDR1 SGHTA, CDR2 FQGTGA. This CDR3 region has 14 residues.

The sample holds a few counts of this clone. V usage is TRBV5-6 and J usage is TRBJ2-1; 8 bases map to TRBD2. CDR1 is SGHDT, CDR2 YYEEEE, per germline. The J segment lost 0 bases and the V segment lost 3 bases, leaving 8 bases of the junction unmatched. The CDR3 spans 17 residues. The CDR3 protein is CASSSIAGRSSYNEQFF. Written as DNA, the CDR3 is TGTGCCAGCAGCTCGATAGCGGGAAGGAGCTCCTACAATGAGCAGTTCTTC.

This clone was seen only a few times. CDR3 amino acids: CASSDSAEGNTEAFF. CDR3 DNA sequence: TGTGCCAGCAGCGACAGCGCCGAGGGGAACACTGAAGCTTTCTTT. The chain links TRBV9 to TRBJ1-1; D is uncertain. The CDR3 length is 15 residues. Per the germline V gene, CDR1 is SGDLS and CDR2 is YYNGEE. V was clipped by 3 bases and J by 1 base, with 13 bases between them.

V usage is TRBV4-1 and J usage is TRBJ1-1, with TRBD1 matching over 7 bases. CDR1 is MGHRA, CDR2 YSYEKL, per germline. V lost 1 base, J lost 3 bases, and 5 bases stayed unmatched. This CDR3 spans 15 amino acids. CDR3 coding DNA: TGCGCCAGCAGCCAAGTAGCGCAGGGGGACACTGAAGCTTTCTTT. Amino acid sequence: CASSQVAQGDTEAFF.

This clone was observed a few times. This rearrangement joins TRBV18 to TRBJ2-5; 8 nucleotides align to TRBD2. This CDR3 region has 16 residues. Germline trimming cut 2 bases from V and 1 base from J; bases unmatched to any gene: 6. Germline V lookup: CDR1 KGHSH, CDR2 LQKENI. CDR3 loop: CASSPSGGVFQETQYF. For the CDR3, the DNA is TGTGCCAGCTCACCATCGGGGGGGGTCTTCCAAGAGACCCAGTACTTC.

This clone was counted between two and nine times. V gene TRBV10-3 combines with J gene TRBJ2-1, with D tentatively TRBD2 (7 bases). The germline gives CDR1 ENHRY, CDR2 SYGVKD. The V end was cut by 8 bases, the J end by 12 bases, with 17 bases between. The CDR3 contains 12 residues. For the CDR3, the DNA is TGTGCCATCGGGGTTTTGGGAGGGGGGCAGTTCTTC. Amino acid sequence: CAIGVLGGGQFF.

This clone appeared a few times. This chain connects TRBV7-8 to TRBJ2-7, with D maybe TRBD1 (6 bases). The germline V gene has CDR1 SGHVS and CDR2 FQNEAQ. V shed 2 bases and J shed 3 bases, with 17 bases lying between them. The CDR3 is made up of 16 amino acids. DNA for the CDR3: TGTGCCAGCAGCTTAAGGTTAACAGGGATTCACTACGAGCAGTACTTC. This sequence encodes CASSLRLTGIHYEQYF. Combining the CDR3 with reference TRBV7-8 and TRBJ2-7 gives the whole variable domain GAGVSQSPRYKVAKRGQDVALRCDPISGHVSLFWYQQALGQGPEFLTYFQNEAQLDKSGLPSDRFFAERPEGSVSTLKIQRTQQEDSAVYLCASSLRLTGIHYEQYFGPGTRLTVT.